This T cell receptor beta chain was sequenced for a study of radiation and T cells in renal cell carcinoma. Study findings and constraints: No pretreatment tumor biopsies were available for baseline clonotypes.

Profiled with immunoSEQ multiplex PCR; TCRdb holds only in-frame clones, not every one. In the table there are approximately 150,000 clones, about 88% of which are singletons. As regards this clone: Its antigen is still unknown.

Noted time point: baseline pretreatment blood. The treatment here: 15 Gy SBRT to primary tumor, nephrectomy 4 weeks later. After SBRT, blood was collected at 2 and 4 weeks, plus baseline. This CDR3 region has 12 residues. In germline, CDR1 is LNHDA, CDR2 SQIVND (reference sequence). V lost 3 bases to trimming and J lost 1 base, with 3 bases between them. V gene TRBV19 combines with J gene TRBJ2-5; D is ambiguous. The input for sequencing was blood, taken from a patient whose treatment included radiotherapy and nephrectomy. The source is a woman in her seventies with renal cell carcinoma. The CDR3 is CASSISQETQYF. The CDR3 DNA reads TGTGCCAGTAGTATCAGCCAAGAGACCCAGTACTTC. The complete variable domain, with remaining parts taken from reference TRBV19 and TRBJ2-5, reads DGGITQSPKYLFRKEGQNVTLSCEQNLNHDAMYWYRQDPGQGLRLIYYSQIVNDFQKGDIAEGYSVSREKKESFPLTVTSAQKNPTAFYLCASSISQETQYFGPGTRLLVL.